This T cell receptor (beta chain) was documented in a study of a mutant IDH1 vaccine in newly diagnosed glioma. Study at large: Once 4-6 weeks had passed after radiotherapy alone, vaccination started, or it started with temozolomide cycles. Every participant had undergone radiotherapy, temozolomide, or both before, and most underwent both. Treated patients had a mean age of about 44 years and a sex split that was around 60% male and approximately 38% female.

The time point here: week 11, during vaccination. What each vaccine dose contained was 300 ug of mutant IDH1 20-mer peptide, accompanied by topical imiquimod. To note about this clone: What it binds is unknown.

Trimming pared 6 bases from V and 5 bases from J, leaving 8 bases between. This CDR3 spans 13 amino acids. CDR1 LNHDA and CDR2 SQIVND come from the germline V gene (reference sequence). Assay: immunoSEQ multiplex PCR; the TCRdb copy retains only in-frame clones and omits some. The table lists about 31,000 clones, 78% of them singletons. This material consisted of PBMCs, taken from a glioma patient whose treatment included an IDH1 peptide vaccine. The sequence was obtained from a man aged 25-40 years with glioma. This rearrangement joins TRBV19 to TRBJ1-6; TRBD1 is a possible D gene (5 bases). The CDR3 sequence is CASRGRNNSPLHF. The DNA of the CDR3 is TGTGCCAGTAGGGGACGGAATAATTCACCCCTCCACTTT.